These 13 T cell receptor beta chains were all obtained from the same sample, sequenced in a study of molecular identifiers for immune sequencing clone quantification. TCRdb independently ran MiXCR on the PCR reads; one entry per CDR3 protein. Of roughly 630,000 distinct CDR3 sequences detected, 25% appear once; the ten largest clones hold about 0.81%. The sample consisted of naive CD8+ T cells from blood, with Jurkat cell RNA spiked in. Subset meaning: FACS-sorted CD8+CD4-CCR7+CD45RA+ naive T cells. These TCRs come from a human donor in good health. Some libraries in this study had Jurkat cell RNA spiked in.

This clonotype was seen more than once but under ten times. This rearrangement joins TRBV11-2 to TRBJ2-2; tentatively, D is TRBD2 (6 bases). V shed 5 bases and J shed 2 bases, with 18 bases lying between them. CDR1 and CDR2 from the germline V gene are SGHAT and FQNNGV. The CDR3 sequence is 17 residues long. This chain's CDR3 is CASSRADGLPNTGELFF. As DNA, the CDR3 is TGTGCCAGCAGCCGAGCCGACGGACTACCAAACACCGGGGAGCTGTTTTTT.

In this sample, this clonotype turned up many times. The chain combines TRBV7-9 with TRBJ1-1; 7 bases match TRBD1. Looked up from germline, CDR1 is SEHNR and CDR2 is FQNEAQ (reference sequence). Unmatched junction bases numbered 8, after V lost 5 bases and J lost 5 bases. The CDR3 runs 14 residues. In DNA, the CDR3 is TGTGCCAGCAGCCCCGACAGGGCGAGGACTGAAGCTTTCTTT. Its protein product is CASSPDRARTEAFF.

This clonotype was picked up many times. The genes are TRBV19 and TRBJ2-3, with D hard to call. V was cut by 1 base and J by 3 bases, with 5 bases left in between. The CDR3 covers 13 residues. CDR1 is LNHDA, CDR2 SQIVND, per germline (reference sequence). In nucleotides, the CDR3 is TGTGCCAGTAGTATAGGCAAAACAGATACGCAGTATTTT. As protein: CASSIGKTDTQYF. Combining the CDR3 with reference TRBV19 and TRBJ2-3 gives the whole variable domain DGGITQSPKYLFRKEGQNVTLSCEQNLNHDAMYWYRQDPGQGLRLIYYSQIVNDFQKGDIAEGYSVSREKKESFPLTVTSAQKNPTAFYLCASSIGKTDTQYFGPGTRLTVL.

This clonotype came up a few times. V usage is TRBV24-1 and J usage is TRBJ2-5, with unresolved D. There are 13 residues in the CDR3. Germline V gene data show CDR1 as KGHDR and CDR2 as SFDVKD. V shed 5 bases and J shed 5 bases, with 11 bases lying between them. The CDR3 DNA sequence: TGTGCCACCAGTGGGGCGTTGCTGGAGACCCAGTACTTC. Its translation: CATSGALLETQYF.

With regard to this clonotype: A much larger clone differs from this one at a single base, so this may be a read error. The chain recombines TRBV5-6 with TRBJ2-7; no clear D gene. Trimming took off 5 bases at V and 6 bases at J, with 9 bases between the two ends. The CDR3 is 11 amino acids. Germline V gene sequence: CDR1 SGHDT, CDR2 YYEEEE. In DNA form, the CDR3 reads TGTGCCAGCAGTTTCGCCTCCGAGCAGTACTTC. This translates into CASSFASEQYF.

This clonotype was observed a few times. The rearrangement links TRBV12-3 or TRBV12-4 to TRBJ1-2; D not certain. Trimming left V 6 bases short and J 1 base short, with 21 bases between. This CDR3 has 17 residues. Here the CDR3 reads CASSPLLTPVDNYGYTF. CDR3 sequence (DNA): TGTGCCAGCAGCCCTCTTTTGACGCCCGTGGATAACTATGGCTACACCTTC.

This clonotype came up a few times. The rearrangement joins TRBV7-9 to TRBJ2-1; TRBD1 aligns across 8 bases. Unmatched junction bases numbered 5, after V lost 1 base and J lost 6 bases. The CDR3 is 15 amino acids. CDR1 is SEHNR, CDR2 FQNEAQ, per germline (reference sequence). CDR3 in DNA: TGTGCCAGCAGCTTAGGAGGGCAGGGGGCCAATGAGCAGTTCTTC. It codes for CASSLGGQGANEQFF. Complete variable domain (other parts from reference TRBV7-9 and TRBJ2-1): DTGVSQNPRHKITKRGQNVTFRCDPISEHNRLYWYRQTLGQGPEFLTYFQNEAQLEKSRLLSDRFSAERPKGSFSTLEIQRTEQGDSAMYLCASSLGGQGANEQFFGPGTRLTVL.

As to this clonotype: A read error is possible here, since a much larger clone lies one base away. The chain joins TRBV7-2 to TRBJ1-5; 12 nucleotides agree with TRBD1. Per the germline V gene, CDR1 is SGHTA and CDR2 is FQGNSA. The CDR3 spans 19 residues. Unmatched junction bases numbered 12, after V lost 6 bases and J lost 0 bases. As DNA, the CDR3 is TGTGCCAGCAGTGACTATCCGGGACAGGGGGCGTATAGCAATCAGCCCCAGCATTTT. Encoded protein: CASSDYPGQGAYSNQPQHF.

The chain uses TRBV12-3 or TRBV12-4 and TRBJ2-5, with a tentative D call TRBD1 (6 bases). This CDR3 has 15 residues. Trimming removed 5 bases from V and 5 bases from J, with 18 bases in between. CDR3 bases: TGTGCCAGCAGTCCCCCACAGGGTTTTGGCGAGACCCAGTACTTC. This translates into CASSPPQGFGETQYF.

The chain's CDR3 is CASSSTRAGGKLFF. The CDR3 nucleotides are TGTGCCAGCAGTTCAACCAGGGCCGGGGGAAAACTGTTTTTT. The V gene is TRBV11-2, the J gene TRBJ1-4; tentative D call: TRBD1 (5 bases). The ends were cut back, 6 bases at V and 10 bases at J, with 18 bases in the middle. Germline lookup yields CDR1 SGHAT and CDR2 FQNNGV. The CDR3 spans 14 residues.

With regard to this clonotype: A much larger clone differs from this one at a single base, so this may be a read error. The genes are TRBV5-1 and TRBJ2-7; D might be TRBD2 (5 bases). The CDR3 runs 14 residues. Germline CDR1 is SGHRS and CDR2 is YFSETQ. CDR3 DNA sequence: TGCGCCAGCAGCCTACCGGGATCAGCCTACGAGCGGTACTTC. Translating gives CASSLPGSAYERYF.

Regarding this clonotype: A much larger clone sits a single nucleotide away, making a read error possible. CDR3 amino acids: CASSLSGYGATVLTF. CDR3 in DNA: TGTGCCAGCAGTTTATCCGGGTACGGGGCCACCGTCCTGACTTTC. The rearrangement joins TRBV12-3 or TRBV12-4 to TRBJ2-6; D may correspond to TRBD1 or TRBD2 (5 bases each). This CDR3 comprises 15 residues.

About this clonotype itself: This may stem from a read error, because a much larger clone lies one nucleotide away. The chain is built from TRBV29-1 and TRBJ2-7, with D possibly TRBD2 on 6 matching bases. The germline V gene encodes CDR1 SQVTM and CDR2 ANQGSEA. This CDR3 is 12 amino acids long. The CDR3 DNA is TGCGGCGTTGTGGAGGGGTCAGGCGAGCAGTACTTC. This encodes CGVVEGSGEQYF.